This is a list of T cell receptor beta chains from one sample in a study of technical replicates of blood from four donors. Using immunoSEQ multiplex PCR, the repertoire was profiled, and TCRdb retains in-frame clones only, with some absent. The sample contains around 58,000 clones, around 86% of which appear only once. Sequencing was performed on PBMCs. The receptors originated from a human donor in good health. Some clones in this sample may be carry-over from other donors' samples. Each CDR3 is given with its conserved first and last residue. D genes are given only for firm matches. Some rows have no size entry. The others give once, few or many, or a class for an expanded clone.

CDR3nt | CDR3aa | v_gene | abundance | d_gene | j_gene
TGTGCCAGCAGTTCCCGTCGGACAGGTTTTTATGGCTACACCTTC | CASSSRRTGFYGYTF | TRBV27 | . | TRBD1 | TRBJ1-2
TGTGCCAGCACCCGGACTAGCGGGAGCTACAATGAGCAGTTCTTC | CASTRTSGSYNEQFF | TRBV5-4 | . | TRBD2 | TRBJ2-1
TGTGCCAGCAGCTCACAGGGGTTGAACACTGAAGCTTTCTTT | CASSSQGLNTEAFF | TRBV5-4 | . | TRBD1 | TRBJ1-1
TGTGCCAGCAGTTTTCGTGGGACAGTGAACACTGAAGCTTTCTTT | CASSFRGTVNTEAFF | TRBV27 | few | TRBD1 | TRBJ1-1
TGTGCCAGCAGCTTTGGACTAGCGGGGGATGAGCAGTTCTTC | CASSFGLAGDEQFF | TRBV7-9 | . | TRBD2 | TRBJ2-1
TGTGCCAGCAGCTCAGGGTGGGAGACCCAGTACTTC | CASSSGWETQYF | TRBV28 | . | . | TRBJ2-5
TGCGCCAGCAGCCAAACCCGACTAGCGGGTACGCAGTATTTT | CASSQTRLAGTQYF | TRBV4-3 | . | TRBD2 | TRBJ2-3
TGTGCTAGTGGTTTGGTGGCTAGCGGGGGAAATGAGCAGTTCTTC | CASGLVASGGNEQFF | TRBV12-5 | . | TRBD2 | TRBJ2-1
TGTGCCATCAGTGATATTAGCGGAAACACCGGGGAGCTGTTTTTT | CAISDISGNTGELFF | TRBV10-3 | . | . | TRBJ2-2
TGTGCCAGAGGGGGGGGCTCCCTCAATCAGCCCCAGCATTTT | CARGGGSLNQPQHF | TRBV2 | . | . | TRBJ1-5
TGTGCCAGCAGCGTAGGACTAGCGGGAGGTCCCTACGAGCAGTACTTC | CASSVGLAGGPYEQYF | TRBV9 | . | TRBD2 | TRBJ2-7
TGTGCCACCAGCCGGGGGGACTCTGGGGCCAACGTCCTGACTTTC | CATSRGDSGANVLTF | TRBV15 | . | TRBD2 | TRBJ2-6
TGCGCCAGCAGCCAAGAGGTAGCGGGGGCCCCTCAGGAGCAGTTCTTC | CASSQEVAGAPQEQFF | TRBV4-3 | . | TRBD2 | TRBJ2-1
TGTGCCAGCAGCTTAAATCTAGGGAGCTCCTACGAGCAGTACTTC | CASSLNLGSSYEQYF | TRBV7-3 | . | . | TRBJ2-7
TGTGCCAGCAGTGAAGACGGGATCTATGGCTACACCTTC | CASSEDGIYGYTF | TRBV2 | . | . | TRBJ1-2
TGTGCCAGCAGCTCGGGGTTGCGGGGGATTACAGATACGCAGTATTTT | CASSSGLRGITDTQYF | TRBV11-2 | once | TRBD2 | TRBJ2-3
TGCGCCAGCAGCCAAGAATCGACAGGGGGCAACTATGGCTACACCTTC | CASSQESTGGNYGYTF | TRBV4-3 | . | TRBD1 | TRBJ1-2
TGTGCCAGCAGCATACTAGACCGGAGCTATGGCTACACCTTC | CASSILDRSYGYTF | TRBV13 | . | . | TRBJ1-2
TGTGCCAGCAGCGGACAGTGGAACTATGGCTACACCTTC | CASSGQWNYGYTF | TRBV9 | . | . | TRBJ1-2
TGTGCCTGGAGTGGAAACGCCGCAGGGGCGGGCTATGGCTACACCTTC | CAWSGNAAGAGYGYTF | TRBV30 | . | . | TRBJ1-2
TGTGCCAGCAGCTTATTTGACCTCGAGGGATCACCCCTCCACTTT | CASSLFDLEGSPLHF | TRBV7-6 | . | . | TRBJ1-6
TGTGCCAGCAATCCACTAAGCTCCTACAATGAGCAGTTCTTC | CASNPLSSYNEQFF | TRBV2 | . | . | TRBJ2-1
TGTGCCAGCAGCCCCCGACACACAGATACGTACACCGGGGAGCTGTTTTTT | CASSPRHTDTYTGELFF | TRBV9 | once | . | TRBJ2-2
TGTGCCAGCAGCTTAATGTCGGGGGGGCCTCCAGATACGCAGTATTTT | CASSLMSGGPPDTQYF | TRBV7-2 | . | TRBD2 | TRBJ2-3
TGTGCCAGCAGCCCCTCGGGTAGCGGGGGAGGCGAGACCCAGTACTTC | CASSPSGSGGGETQYF | TRBV4-2 | . | TRBD2 | TRBJ2-5
TGTGCCATCAGCAAACAGGGGGTGGATAATTCACCCCTCCACTTT | CAISKQGVDNSPLHF | TRBV10-3 | . | TRBD1 | TRBJ1-6
TGTGCCTGGAGTGGGGACAGAGAGAACACTGAAGCTTTCTTT | CAWSGDRENTEAFF | TRBV30 | . | TRBD1 | TRBJ1-1
TGTGCCAGCAGCCAGTTAGACACCCTCCACTTT | CASSQLDTLHF | TRBV4-2 | few | . | TRBJ1-6